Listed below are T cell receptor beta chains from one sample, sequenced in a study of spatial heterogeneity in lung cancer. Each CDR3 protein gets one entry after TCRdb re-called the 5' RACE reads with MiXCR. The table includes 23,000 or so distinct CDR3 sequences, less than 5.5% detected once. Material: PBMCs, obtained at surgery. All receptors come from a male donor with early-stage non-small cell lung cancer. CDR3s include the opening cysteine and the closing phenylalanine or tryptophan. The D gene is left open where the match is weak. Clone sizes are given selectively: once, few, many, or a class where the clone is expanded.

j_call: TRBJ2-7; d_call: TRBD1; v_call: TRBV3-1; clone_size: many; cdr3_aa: CASSRPGQGANEQYF; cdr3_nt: TGTGCCAGCAGCCGGCCGGGACAGGGGGCGAATGAGCAGTACTTC
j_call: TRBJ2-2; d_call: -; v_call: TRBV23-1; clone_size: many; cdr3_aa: CATGDGELFF; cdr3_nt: TGCGCCACCGGGGACGGGGAGCTGTTTTTT
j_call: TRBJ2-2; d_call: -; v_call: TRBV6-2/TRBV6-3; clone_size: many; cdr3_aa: CASSSYGSTGELFF; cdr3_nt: TGTGCCAGCAGCTCTTACGGTTCCACCGGGGAGCTGTTTTTT
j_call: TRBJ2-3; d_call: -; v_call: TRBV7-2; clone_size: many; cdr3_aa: CASSKGAGRNTQYF; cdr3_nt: TGTGCCAGCAGCAAGGGGGCAGGGAGGAATACGCAGTATTTT
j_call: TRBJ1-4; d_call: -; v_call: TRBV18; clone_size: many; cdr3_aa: CASSPRQAGLATNEKLFF; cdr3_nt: TGTGCCAGCTCACCACGCCAGGCTGGGCTTGCAACTAATGAAAAACTGTTTTTT
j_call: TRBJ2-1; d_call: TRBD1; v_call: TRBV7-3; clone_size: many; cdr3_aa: CASSLVQGAGNEQFF; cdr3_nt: TGTGCCAGCAGCTTAGTACAGGGGGCAGGCAATGAGCAGTTCTTC
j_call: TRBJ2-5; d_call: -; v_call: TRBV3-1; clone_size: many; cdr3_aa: CASSRGYEEETQYF; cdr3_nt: TGTGCCAGCAGCCGAGGCTACGAAGAAGAGACCCAGTACTTC
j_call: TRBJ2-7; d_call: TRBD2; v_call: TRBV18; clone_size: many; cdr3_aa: CASSPPTSSGVFEQYF; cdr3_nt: TGTGCCAGCTCACCACCTACGTCTAGCGGCGTCTTCGAGCAGTACTTC
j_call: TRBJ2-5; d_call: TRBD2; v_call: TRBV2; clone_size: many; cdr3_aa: CASSDSGRAEQETQYF; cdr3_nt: TGTGCCAGCAGCGATAGCGGGAGGGCTGAGCAAGAGACCCAGTACTTC
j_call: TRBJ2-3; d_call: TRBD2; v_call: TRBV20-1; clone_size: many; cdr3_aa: CSARDQRGGTDTQYF; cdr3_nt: TGCAGTGCTAGAGACCAGCGGGGTGGCACAGATACGCAGTATTTT
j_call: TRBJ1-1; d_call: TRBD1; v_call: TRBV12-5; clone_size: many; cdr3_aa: CASGPSGTGEKAFF; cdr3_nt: TGTGCTAGTGGCCCATCCGGGACAGGGGAGAAAGCTTTCTTT
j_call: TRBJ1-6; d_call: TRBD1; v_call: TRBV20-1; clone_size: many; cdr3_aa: CSAPGQQIYNSPLHF; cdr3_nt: TGCAGTGCCCCGGGACAGCAAATTTATAATTCACCCCTCCACTTT
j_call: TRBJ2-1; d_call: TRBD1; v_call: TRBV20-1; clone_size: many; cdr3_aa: CSASRPGTVGNEQFF; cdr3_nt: TGCAGTGCTAGTAGGCCCGGGACAGTTGGGAATGAGCAGTTCTTC
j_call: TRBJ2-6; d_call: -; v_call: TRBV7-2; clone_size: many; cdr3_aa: CASSFGGSGANVLTF; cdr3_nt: TGTGCCAGCAGCTTCGGCGGCTCTGGGGCCAACGTCCTGACTTTC
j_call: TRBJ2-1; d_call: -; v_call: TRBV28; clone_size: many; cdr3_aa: CASVRQTYNEQFF; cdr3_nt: TGTGCCAGTGTAAGACAGACGTACAATGAGCAGTTCTTC
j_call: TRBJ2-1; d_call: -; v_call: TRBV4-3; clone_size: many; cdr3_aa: CASSRGTYNEQFF; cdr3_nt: TGCGCCAGCAGCCGAGGGACCTACAATGAGCAGTTCTTC
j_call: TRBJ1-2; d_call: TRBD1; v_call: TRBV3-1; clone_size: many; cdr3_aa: CASSQGTGGYGYTF; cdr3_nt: TGTGCCAGCAGCCAAGGGACAGGCGGCTATGGCTACACCTTC
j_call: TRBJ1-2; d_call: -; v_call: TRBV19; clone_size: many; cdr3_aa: CASGTPNQGPRGSYGYTF; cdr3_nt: TGTGCCAGTGGTACGCCTAACCAGGGACCCAGAGGAAGCTATGGCTACACCTTC
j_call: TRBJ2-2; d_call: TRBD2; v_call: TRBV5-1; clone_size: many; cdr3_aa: CASSLISGRVTGELFF; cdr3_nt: TGCGCCAGCAGCTTGATTAGCGGGAGGGTCACCGGGGAGCTGTTTTTT
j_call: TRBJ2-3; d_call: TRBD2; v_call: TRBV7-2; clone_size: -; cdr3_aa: CASWGGVTAGLATDTQYF; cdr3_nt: TGTGCCAGCTGGGGGGGAGTAACGGCCGGACTCGCTACAGATACGCAGTATTTT
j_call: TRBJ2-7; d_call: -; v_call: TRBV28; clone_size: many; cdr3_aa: CASSSVMGEQYF; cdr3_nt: TGTGCCAGCAGTTCTGTCATGGGCGAGCAGTACTTC
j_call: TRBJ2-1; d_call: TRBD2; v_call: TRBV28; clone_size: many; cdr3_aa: CASSSHAGGRGEQFF; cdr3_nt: TGTGCCAGCAGCTCCCATGCGGGGGGGCGGGGTGAGCAGTTCTTC
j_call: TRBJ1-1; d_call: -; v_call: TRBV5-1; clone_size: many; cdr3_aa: CASSLELNTEAFF; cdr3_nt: TGTGCCAGCAGTCTCGAACTGAACACTGAAGCTTTCTTT
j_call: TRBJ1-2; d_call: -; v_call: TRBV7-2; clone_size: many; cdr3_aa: CASSLNTGNYGYTF; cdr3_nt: TGTGCCAGCAGCCTTAATACAGGGAACTATGGCTACACCTTC
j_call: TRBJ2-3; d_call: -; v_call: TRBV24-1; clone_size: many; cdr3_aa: CATASRDTQYF; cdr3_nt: TGTGCCACCGCAAGTCGGGATACGCAGTATTTT
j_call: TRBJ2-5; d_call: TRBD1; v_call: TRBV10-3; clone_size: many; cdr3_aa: CAIKGQSLPETQYF; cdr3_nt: TGTGCCATCAAGGGACAGTCCTTGCCGGAGACCCAGTACTTC
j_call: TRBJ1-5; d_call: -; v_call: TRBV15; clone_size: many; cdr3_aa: CATSRDQTAQNQPQHF; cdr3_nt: TGTGCCACCAGCAGAGACCAGACAGCTCAAAATCAGCCCCAGCATTTT
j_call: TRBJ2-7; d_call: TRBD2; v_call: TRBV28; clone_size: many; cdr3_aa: CASSLRLVLAASYEQYF; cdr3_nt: TGTGCCAGCAGTTTAAGGTTGGTGCTAGCGGCTTCCTACGAGCAGTACTTC
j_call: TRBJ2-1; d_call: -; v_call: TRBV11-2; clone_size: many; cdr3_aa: CASSLNRAPEQFF; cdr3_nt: TGTGCCAGCAGCCTCAACAGGGCGCCTGAGCAGTTCTTC
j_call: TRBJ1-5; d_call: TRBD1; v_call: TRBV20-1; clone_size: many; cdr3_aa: CSARVSAGGMGNQPQHF; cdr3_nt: TGCAGTGCTAGAGTGTCGGCAGGGGGCATGGGCAATCAGCCCCAGCATTTT
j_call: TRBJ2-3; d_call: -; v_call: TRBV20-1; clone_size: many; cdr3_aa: CSARGARQDLSTDTQYF; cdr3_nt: TGCAGTGCTAGAGGGGCTCGGCAAGATCTAAGCACAGATACGCAGTATTTT
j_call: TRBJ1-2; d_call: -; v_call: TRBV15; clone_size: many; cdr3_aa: CATSRETANYGYTF; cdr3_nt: TGTGCCACCAGCAGAGAAACGGCTAACTATGGCTACACCTTC
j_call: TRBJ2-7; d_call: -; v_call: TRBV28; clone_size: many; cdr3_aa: CASKSADLNEQYF; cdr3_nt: TGTGCCAGCAAAAGCGCAGATTTAAACGAGCAGTACTTC
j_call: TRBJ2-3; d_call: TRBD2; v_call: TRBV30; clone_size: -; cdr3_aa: CACHAVSGSPDTQYF; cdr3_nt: TGTGCCTGCCATGCGGTTAGCGGGAGTCCAGATACGCAGTATTTT
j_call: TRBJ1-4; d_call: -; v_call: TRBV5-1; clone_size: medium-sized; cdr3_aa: CASSFSLNEKLFF; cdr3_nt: TGCGCCAGCAGCTTCTCATTAAATGAAAAACTGTTTTTT
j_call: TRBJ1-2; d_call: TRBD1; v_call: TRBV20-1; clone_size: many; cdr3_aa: CSARESGQGRNHYGYTF; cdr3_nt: TGCAGTGCTAGAGAATCAGGACAGGGGCGGAACCACTATGGCTACACCTTC
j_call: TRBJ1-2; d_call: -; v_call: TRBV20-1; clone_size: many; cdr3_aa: CSGTDPKTNYGYTF; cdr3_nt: TGCAGTGGGACGGACCCCAAGACTAACTATGGCTACACCTTC
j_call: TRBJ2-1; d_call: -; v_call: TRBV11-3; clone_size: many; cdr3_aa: CASSGRGNEQFF; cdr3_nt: TGTGCCAGCAGCGGACGTGGCAATGAGCAGTTCTTC
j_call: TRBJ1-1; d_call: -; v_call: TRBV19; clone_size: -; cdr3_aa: CASHRDMNTEAFF; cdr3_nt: TGTGCCAGCCACAGGGACATGAACACTGAAGCTTTCTTT
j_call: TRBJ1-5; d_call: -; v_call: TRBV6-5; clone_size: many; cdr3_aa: CASSYSKHPGASNQPQHF; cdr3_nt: TGTGCCAGCAGTTACTCGAAGCATCCAGGGGCTAGCAATCAGCCCCAGCATTTT
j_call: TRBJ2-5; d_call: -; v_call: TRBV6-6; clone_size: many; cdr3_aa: CASSYGLETQYF; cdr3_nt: TGTGCCAGCAGTTATGGGTTAGAGACCCAGTACTTC
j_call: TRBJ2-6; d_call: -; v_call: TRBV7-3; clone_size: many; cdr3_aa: CASSSSSGANVLTF; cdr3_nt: TGTGCCAGCAGTTCTAGTTCTGGGGCCAACGTCCTGACTTTC
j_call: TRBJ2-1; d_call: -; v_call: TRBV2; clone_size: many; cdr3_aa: CASSRGNYGEEQFF; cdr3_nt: TGTGCCAGCAGCCGGGGAAACTATGGGGAGGAGCAGTTCTTC
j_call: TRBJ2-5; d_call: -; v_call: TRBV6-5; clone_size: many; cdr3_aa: CASSYSWELTETQYF; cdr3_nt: TGTGCCAGCAGTTACTCTTGGGAGTTGACAGAGACCCAGTACTTC
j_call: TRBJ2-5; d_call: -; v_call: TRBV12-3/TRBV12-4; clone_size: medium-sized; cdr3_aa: CASSWSKETQYF; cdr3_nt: TGTGCCAGCAGTTGGTCGAAAGAGACCCAGTACTTC
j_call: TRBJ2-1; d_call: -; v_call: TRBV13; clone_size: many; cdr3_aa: CASSLGGASAYNEQFF; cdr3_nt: TGTGCCAGCAGCTTAGGCGGGGCTAGCGCTTACAATGAGCAGTTCTTC
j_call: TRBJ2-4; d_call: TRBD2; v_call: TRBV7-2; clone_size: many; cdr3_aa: CASSSRTSALNIQYF; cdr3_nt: TGTGCCAGCAGCTCCCGGACTAGCGCCTTAAACATTCAGTACTTC
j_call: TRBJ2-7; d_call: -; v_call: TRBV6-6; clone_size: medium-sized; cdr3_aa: CASSYSPRGENEQYF; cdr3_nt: TGTGCCAGCAGTTACTCACCTCGTGGAGAGAACGAGCAGTACTTC
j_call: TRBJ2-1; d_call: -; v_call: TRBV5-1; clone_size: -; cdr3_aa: CASSLVAYNEQFF; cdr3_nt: TGCGCCAGCAGCTTGGTTGCCTACAATGAGCAGTTCTTC
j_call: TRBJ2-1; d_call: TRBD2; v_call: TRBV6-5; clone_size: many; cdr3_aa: CASSYHTSGGDNEQFF; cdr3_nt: TGTGCCAGCAGTTACCACACTAGCGGGGGGGACAATGAGCAGTTCTTC
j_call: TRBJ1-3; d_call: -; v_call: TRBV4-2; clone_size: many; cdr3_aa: CASSQDWAAGNTIYF; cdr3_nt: TGTGCCAGCAGCCAAGATTGGGCCGCTGGAAACACCATATATTTT
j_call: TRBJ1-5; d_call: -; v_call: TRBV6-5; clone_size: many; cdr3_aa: CASRITGGVSNQPQHF; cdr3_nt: TGTGCCAGCAGGATCACGGGAGGGGTAAGCAATCAGCCCCAGCATTTT
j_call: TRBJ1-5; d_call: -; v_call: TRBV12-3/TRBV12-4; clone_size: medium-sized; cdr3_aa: CASTKFGTSSNQPQHF; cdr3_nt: TGTGCCAGCACCAAATTTGGGACATCTAGCAATCAGCCCCAGCATTTT
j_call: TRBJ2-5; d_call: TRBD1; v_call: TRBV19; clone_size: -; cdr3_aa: CATRQGETQYF; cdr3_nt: TGTGCCACCAGACAGGGAGAGACCCAGTACTTC
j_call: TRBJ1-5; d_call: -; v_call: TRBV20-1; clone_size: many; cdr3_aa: CSASVSSGGRQPQHF; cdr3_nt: TGCAGTGCTAGTGTAAGTTCCGGGGGCCGGCAGCCCCAGCATTTT
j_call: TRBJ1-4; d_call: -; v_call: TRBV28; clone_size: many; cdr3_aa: CASKGGAANEKLFF; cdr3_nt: TGTGCCAGCAAAGGGGGGGCAGCTAATGAAAAACTGTTTTTT
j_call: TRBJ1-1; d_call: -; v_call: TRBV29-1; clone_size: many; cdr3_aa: CSVRYQLNTEAFF; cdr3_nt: TGCAGCGTTCGGTACCAGCTAAACACTGAAGCTTTCTTT
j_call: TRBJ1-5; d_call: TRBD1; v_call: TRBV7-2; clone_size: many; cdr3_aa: CASSSDRGQGPQHF; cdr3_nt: TGTGCCAGCAGCTCGGACAGGGGCCAGGGGCCCCAGCATTTT
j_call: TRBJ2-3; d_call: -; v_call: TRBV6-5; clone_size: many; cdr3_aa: CASSYYGGDTQYF; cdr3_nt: TGTGCCAGCAGTTACTACGGGGGAGATACGCAGTATTTT
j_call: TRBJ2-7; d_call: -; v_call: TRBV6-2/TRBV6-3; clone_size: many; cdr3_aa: CASSFTRTSPAYEQYF; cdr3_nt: TGTGCCAGCTCCTTTACTCGGACATCCCCGGCCTACGAGCAGTACTTC